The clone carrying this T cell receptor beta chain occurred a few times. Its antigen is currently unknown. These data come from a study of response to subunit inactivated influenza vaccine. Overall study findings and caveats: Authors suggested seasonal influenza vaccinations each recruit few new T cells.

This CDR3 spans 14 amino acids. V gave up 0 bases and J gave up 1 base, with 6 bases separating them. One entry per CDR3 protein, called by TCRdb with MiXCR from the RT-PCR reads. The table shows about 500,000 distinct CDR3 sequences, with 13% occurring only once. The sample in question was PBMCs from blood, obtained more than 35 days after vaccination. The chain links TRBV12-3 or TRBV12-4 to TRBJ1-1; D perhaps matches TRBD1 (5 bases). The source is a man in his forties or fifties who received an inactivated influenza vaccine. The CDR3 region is CASSLAGANTEAFF. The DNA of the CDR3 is TGTGCCAGCAGTTTAGCAGGGGCGAACACTGAAGCTTTCTTT.